A selection of T cell receptor beta chains follows, all from one sample in a study of blood T cell repertoires in COVID-19. Produced via immunoSEQ multiplex PCR; TCRdb's table is partial and in-frame only. This table has about 200,000 clones, roughly 84% appearing once. The sample was peripheral blood. These receptors originate from a man aged 45-65 years with COVID-19, enrolled during active disease. The CDR3 runs from the conserved cysteine through the conserved F or W. A D gene is named only where the DNA matches it firmly. Some rows mark clone size as missing; the rest say once, few, many or name a class of expanded clone.

TRBV9,TRBJ2-1,.,.,TGTGCCAGCAGCGTAGATCCCCTGACAAATGAGCAGTTCTTC,CASSVDPLTNEQFF
TRBV29-1,TRBJ1-3,.,.,TGCAGCGTTGGACACCTTTCTGGAAACACCATATATTTT,CSVGHLSGNTIYF
TRBV5-4,TRBJ2-7,TRBD2,.,TGTGCCAGCAGCTCACCCGGGACTAGCACCTACGAGCAGTACTTC,CASSSPGTSTYEQYF
TRBV19,TRBJ2-3,TRBD1,.,TGTGCCAGTAGTCCGACAGGGGGCACAGATACGCAGTATTTT,CASSPTGGTDTQYF
TRBV19,TRBJ1-6,.,.,TGTGCCAGTAGTCAGGGACAAATATCACCCCTCCACTTT,CASSQGQISPLHF
TRBV2,TRBJ2-3,TRBD2,.,TGTGCCAGCAGTGAATCAAGCGGGGGGACTAGCACAGATACGCAGTATTTT,CASSESSGGTSTDTQYF
TRBV11-2,TRBJ2-7,.,.,TGTGCCAGCAGCTTCCGTCGAACTAAAACCTACGAGCAGTACTTC,CASSFRRTKTYEQYF
TRBV19,TRBJ2-3,.,few,TGTGCCAGTAGCTCCAGGGAATTCACAGATACGCAGTATTTT,CASSSREFTDTQYF
TRBV19,TRBJ2-2,TRBD2,.,TGTGCCAGTAGTACCAGGACGTGGGCGGGAGACGCTGGTACCGGGGAGCTGTTTTTT,CASSTRTWAGDAGTGELFF
TRBV21-1,TRBJ2-3,.,once,TGTGCCAGCAGCTTACGCGGTCGGGACTTCACAGATACGCAGTATTTT,CASSLRGRDFTDTQYF
TRBV7-8,TRBJ2-7,.,.,TGTGCCAGCAGCCTAGGTCTAATCTCCTACGAGCAGTACTTC,CASSLGLISYEQYF
TRBV21-1,TRBJ2-1,.,.,TGTGCCAGCTCTCCGGGGAGCCCCGGTGAGCAGTTCTTC,CASSPGSPGEQFF
TRBV6-1,TRBJ1-3,.,.,TGTGCCAGCAGTGAAGGTCCAGGGGTGTCTGGAAACACCATATATTTT,CASSEGPGVSGNTIYF
TRBV12-3/TRBV12-4,TRBJ1-1,.,.,TGTGCCAGCACCTCCTTTTCGGGGGCTGAAGCTTTCTTT,CASTSFSGAEAFF
TRBV18,TRBJ2-3,.,.,TGTGCCAGCTCACCAGAGAGGGCCCGCACAGATACGCAGTATTTT,CASSPERARTDTQYF
TRBV2,TRBJ1-3,.,.,TGTGCCAGCAGTGGAGAACGCTTCGCCATATATTTT,CASSGERFAIYF
TRBV12-3/TRBV12-4,TRBJ2-7,.,.,TGTGCCAGCCGCAGCAGGGTGTACGAGCAGTACTTC,CASRSRVYEQYF
TRBV14,TRBJ1-6,.,.,TGTGCCAGCAGCCAACAGTTTCTTTCACCCCTCCACTTT,CASSQQFLSPLHF
TRBV28,TRBJ2-5,.,.,TGTGCCAGCAGTTCTCCGAGGGGGGGCTTCGGGGAGACCCAGTACTTC,CASSSPRGGFGETQYF
TRBV5-8,TRBJ2-3,.,.,TGTGCCAGCAGCTTGGACAGGATCACAGATACGCAGTATTTT,CASSLDRITDTQYF
TRBV7-2,TRBJ2-5,.,.,TGTGCCAGCAGCCCCCGGCGGGGACCCCAAGAGACCCAGTACTTC,CASSPRRGPQETQYF
TRBV20-1,TRBJ2-3,TRBD2,.,TGCAGTGCTAGTGGAGCGGGAGATGACACAGATACGCAGTATTTT,CSASGAGDDTDTQYF
TRBV9,TRBJ1-2,.,.,TGTGCCAGCAGCGCGTCGACCCACTACACCCAATCTAACTATGGCTACACCTTC,CASSASTHYTQSNYGYTF
TRBV11-2,TRBJ2-1,TRBD1,.,TGTGCCAGCAGCGGGTCCCTGGGGACAGCTGTCAATGAGCAGTTCTTC,CASSGSLGTAVNEQFF
TRBV6-6,TRBJ2-7,TRBD2,.,TGTGCCAGCAGTATGACTAGCGGGAGCTCCTACGAGCAGTACTTC,CASSMTSGSSYEQYF
TRBV20-1,TRBJ2-5,TRBD2,.,TGCAGTGCTAGTAGTAGCGGGAGGCTTCGGGGAGAGACCCAGTACTTC,CSASSSGRLRGETQYF
TRBV18,TRBJ2-5,.,.,TGTGCCAGCTCAGCCCCCGGCCGGGAATCTGAGACCCAGTACTTC,CASSAPGRESETQYF
TRBV27,TRBJ1-1,TRBD1,.,TGTGCCAGCAACCCACAGGGGCTGCGGGGAAACACTGAAGCTTTCTTT,CASNPQGLRGNTEAFF
TRBV5-6,TRBJ1-5,.,.,TGTGCCAGCAGCTTGGCCGGCGGGGGGAGCAATCAGCCCCAGCATTTT,CASSLAGGGSNQPQHF
TRBV6-5,TRBJ1-5,TRBD1,.,TGTGCCAGCAGTCGACAGGGGGGCAATCAGCCCCAGCATTTT,CASSRQGGNQPQHF
TRBV9,TRBJ1-6,.,.,TGTGCCAGCAGCGTAGAGGGCGGCGGGGGGCGTAATTCACCCCTCCACTTT,CASSVEGGGGRNSPLHF
TRBV28,TRBJ2-7,TRBD1,.,TGTGCCAGCAGTTCCTCCCTGGGGCAGGGGGAATACGAGCAGTACTTC,CASSSSLGQGEYEQYF
TRBV6-2/TRBV6-3,TRBJ1-2,TRBD1,.,TGTGCCAGCACCCCGGGACAGTACTATGGCTACACCTTC,CASTPGQYYGYTF
TRBV3-1/TRBV3-2,TRBJ1-4,.,.,TGTGCCGCCAGCAGCCCGAGCACAGGGTTTAATGAAAAACTGTTTTTT,CAASSPSTGFNEKLFF
TRBV1,TRBJ1-2,.,.,TGCACCAGCAGCCAAGATTCAGGTATCGATGGCTACACCTTC,CTSSQDSGIDGYTF
TRBV9,TRBJ2-1,TRBD2,.,TGTGCCAGCAGCGTTTCTCTAGCGGGAAGGGATGAGCAGTTCTTC,CASSVSLAGRDEQFF
TRBV4-1,TRBJ1-5,TRBD1,.,TGCGCCAGCAGCCAAGAACAGGGGGCCGGCAATCAGCCCCAGCATTTT,CASSQEQGAGNQPQHF
TRBV6-2/TRBV6-3,TRBJ1-5,TRBD1,.,TGTGCCAGCAGTTACAAGGGACAGAAGCATCAGCCCCAGCATTTT,CASSYKGQKHQPQHF
TRBV30,TRBJ2-3,.,once,TGTGCCTGGAGTGGAGGGTCAGATACGCAGTATTTT,CAWSGGSDTQYF
TRBV10-3,TRBJ1-6,TRBD1,.,TGTGCCATCAGTGAGTCCCGGGACAGGGGGGATTCACCCCTCCACTTT,CAISESRDRGDSPLHF
TRBV19,TRBJ2-3,.,.,TGTGCCAGTAGTATTCCAGGGCTGGGGACAGATACGCAGTATTTT,CASSIPGLGTDTQYF
TRBV3-1/TRBV3-2,TRBJ2-2,TRBD2,.,TGTGCCAGCAGCTCCTTATCTAGCGGGGCCACCGGGGAGCTGTTTTTT,CASSSLSSGATGELFF
TRBV18,TRBJ2-5,.,.,TGTGCCAGCTCACCACCGGGACTCCCAGAGACCCAGTACTTC,CASSPPGLPETQYF
TRBV29-1,TRBJ2-7,.,.,TGCAGCGTTGATTCGGGGGGCGGCGAGCAGTACTTC,CSVDSGGGEQYF
TRBV9,TRBJ1-3,.,.,TGTGCCAGCAGCGTAGGAGGAAGGGGCTCTGGAAACACCATATATTTT,CASSVGGRGSGNTIYF
TRBV9,TRBJ1-5,.,.,TGTGCCAGCAGCCCTCATCAGGGTATTAATCAGCCCCAGCATTTT,CASSPHQGINQPQHF
TRBV4-1,TRBJ1-1,.,.,TGCGCCAGCACTTTGTGGGAGAGGACTGAAGCTTTCTTT,CASTLWERTEAFF
TRBV5-1,TRBJ1-6,TRBD1,few,TGCGCCAGCAGCTTGGCGGGACAGGGGATGGGGTCACCCCTCCACTTT,CASSLAGQGMGSPLHF
TRBV27,TRBJ2-3,.,once,TGTGCCACCAAACGGAGCGGGTCCTTCACAGATACGCAGTATTTT,CATKRSGSFTDTQYF
TRBV18,TRBJ2-3,TRBD2,.,TGTGCCAGCTCACCACGGCTAGCGGGGATAGCTACTAGCACAGATACGCAGTATTTT,CASSPRLAGIATSTDTQYF
TRBV5-1,TRBJ2-5,.,once,TGCGCCAGCAGCTTGGGTGGGGCGCAAGAGACCCAGTACTTC,CASSLGGAQETQYF